Listed below are T cell receptor beta chains from one sample, sequenced in a study of identical twins. TCRdb independently ran MiXCR on the 5' RACE reads; one entry per CDR3 protein. Of some 190,000 distinct CDR3 sequences in the sample, roughly 15% are singletons; the top ten hold 35% to 50%. The same data also went into a second study, on T cells expressing NK-cell markers.

The sample was CD8+ T cells sorted from blood. These receptors came from a woman aged 18-29 years in good health. Both conserved end residues are part of each CDR3. Fields, in order: clone size, J gene, V gene, D gene, CDR3 protein, CDR3 DNA. D genes are given only for firm matches. Not every row has a clone size; where given, it reads once, few, many or a size class.

clone_size: few; j_call: TRBJ2-5; v_call: TRBV24-1; d_call: TRBD1; cdr3_aa: CATSDSDRRQETQYF; cdr3_nt: TGTGCCACCAGTGATTCGGACAGGAGACAAGAGACCCAGTACTTC
clone_size: few; j_call: TRBJ1-3; v_call: TRBV5-5; d_call: .; cdr3_aa: CASCLAISGNTIYF; cdr3_nt: TGTGCCAGCTGCTTAGCCATCTCTGGAAACACCATATATTTT
clone_size: .; j_call: TRBJ1-1; v_call: TRBV7-9; d_call: .; cdr3_aa: CASSLEVGAFF; cdr3_nt: TGTGCCAGCAGCTTAGAAGTGGGGGCTTTCTTT
clone_size: .; j_call: TRBJ2-5; v_call: TRBV7-9; d_call: .; cdr3_aa: CASSFPGGGETQYF; cdr3_nt: TGTGCCAGCAGCTTCCCGGGGGGCGGGGAGACCCAGTACTTC
clone_size: few; j_call: TRBJ2-1; v_call: TRBV5-5; d_call: .; cdr3_aa: CASVPPSSYNEQFF; cdr3_nt: TGTGCCAGCGTACCACCGAGCTCCTACAATGAGCAGTTCTTC
clone_size: few; j_call: TRBJ2-1; v_call: TRBV29-1; d_call: .; cdr3_aa: CSQSGGGYNEQFF; cdr3_nt: TGCAGCCAAAGCGGAGGTGGCTACAATGAGCAGTTCTTC
clone_size: .; j_call: TRBJ2-3; v_call: TRBV7-7; d_call: TRBD1; cdr3_aa: CASSITGADTQYF; cdr3_nt: TGTGCCAGCAGCATTACAGGGGCAGATACGCAGTATTTT
clone_size: many; j_call: TRBJ1-1; v_call: TRBV9; d_call: .; cdr3_aa: CASSVGGGSKDF; cdr3_nt: .
clone_size: .; j_call: TRBJ2-1; v_call: TRBV12-5; d_call: TRBD1; cdr3_aa: CASGRPTTGPEQFF; cdr3_nt: TGTGCTAGTGGCCGCCCAACGACAGGGCCTGAGCAGTTCTTC
clone_size: .; j_call: TRBJ2-7; v_call: TRBV20-1; d_call: .; cdr3_aa: CSATGTLSYEQYF; cdr3_nt: TGCAGTGCTACCGGGACACTCTCCTACGAGCAGTACTTC
clone_size: .; j_call: TRBJ1-1; v_call: TRBV29-1; d_call: .; cdr3_aa: CSAGGTEAFF; cdr3_nt: TGCAGCGCTGGAGGCACTGAAGCTTTCTTT
clone_size: .; j_call: TRBJ2-1; v_call: TRBV3-1; d_call: .; cdr3_aa: CASSQEKESSYNEQFF; cdr3_nt: TGTGCCAGCAGCCAAGAGAAGGAGAGCTCCTACAATGAGCAGTTCTTC
clone_size: few; j_call: TRBJ2-1; v_call: TRBV6-1; d_call: TRBD2; cdr3_aa: CASRKTSGDNEQFF; cdr3_nt: TGTGCCAGCAGAAAAACTAGCGGGGACAATGAGCAGTTCTTC
clone_size: .; j_call: TRBJ2-7; v_call: TRBV27; d_call: .; cdr3_aa: CASNLGYGDGAYEQYF; cdr3_nt: TGTGCCAGCAACCTGGGCTATGGGGACGGTGCCTACGAGCAGTACTTC
clone_size: many; j_call: TRBJ2-4; v_call: TRBV7-2; d_call: .; cdr3_aa: CASSLGGVEAKNIQYF; cdr3_nt: TGTGCCAGCAGCTTAGGGGGGGTAGAGGCCAAAAACATTCAGTACTTC
clone_size: .; j_call: TRBJ2-2; v_call: TRBV9; d_call: TRBD2; cdr3_aa: CASRGGYTGELFF; cdr3_nt: TGTGCCAGCCGCGGGGGGTACACCGGGGAGCTGTTTTTT
clone_size: .; j_call: TRBJ2-1; v_call: TRBV2; d_call: TRBD2; cdr3_aa: CASKSGRALNEQFF; cdr3_nt: TGTGCCAGCAAGAGCGGGAGGGCCCTCAATGAGCAGTTCTTC
clone_size: many; j_call: TRBJ2-1; v_call: TRBV4-3; d_call: .; cdr3_aa: CASSQAVGTRGQFF; cdr3_nt: TGCGCCAGCAGCCAAGCAGTGGGAACGAGAGGGCAGTTCTTC
clone_size: many; j_call: TRBJ1-2; v_call: TRBV7-9; d_call: .; cdr3_aa: CASRRDVYGYTF; cdr3_nt: TGTGCCAGCAGACGGGACGTCTATGGCTACACCTTC
clone_size: .; j_call: TRBJ1-1; v_call: TRBV19; d_call: TRBD1; cdr3_aa: CASTNRQGKDTEAFF; cdr3_nt: TGTGCCAGTACCAATCGACAGGGAAAGGATACTGAAGCTTTCTTT
clone_size: few; j_call: TRBJ2-7; v_call: TRBV4-3; d_call: .; cdr3_aa: CASSQDGTAYNEQYF; cdr3_nt: TGCGCCAGCAGCCAAGATGGGACCGCCTACAACGAGCAGTACTTC
clone_size: few; j_call: TRBJ2-3; v_call: TRBV27; d_call: TRBD2; cdr3_aa: CASSLFGGGARDTQYF; cdr3_nt: TGTGCCAGCAGTTTATTTGGCGGGGGGGCCAGGGATACGCAGTATTTT
clone_size: .; j_call: TRBJ2-3; v_call: TRBV7-2; d_call: .; cdr3_aa: CASSLTRDRKSTDTQYF; cdr3_nt: TGTGCCAGCAGCTTAACGCGGGACCGGAAAAGCACAGATACGCAGTATTTT
clone_size: .; j_call: TRBJ2-7; v_call: TRBV29-1; d_call: .; cdr3_aa: CSVVSASSYEQYF; cdr3_nt: TGCAGCGTTGTCTCGGCGAGCTCCTACGAGCAGTACTTC
clone_size: medium-sized; j_call: TRBJ2-6; v_call: TRBV3-1; d_call: TRBD1; cdr3_aa: CASSQGGDSNVLTF; cdr3_nt: TGTGCCAGCAGCCAAGGAGGGGACAGTAACGTCCTGACTTTC
clone_size: .; j_call: TRBJ2-1; v_call: TRBV13; d_call: TRBD1; cdr3_aa: CASSLTEQGAGNEQFF; cdr3_nt: TGTGCCAGCAGCTTAACTGAACAGGGGGCAGGGAATGAGCAGTTCTTC
clone_size: few; j_call: TRBJ2-5; v_call: TRBV29-1; d_call: .; cdr3_aa: CSVVWRQNQETQYF; cdr3_nt: TGCAGCGTTGTTTGGCGTCAGAACCAAGAGACCCAGTACTTC
clone_size: many; j_call: TRBJ1-1; v_call: TRBV19; d_call: .; cdr3_aa: CASKGPEAFF; cdr3_nt: TGTGCCAGTAAGGGCCCTGAAGCTTTCTTT
clone_size: .; j_call: TRBJ1-2; v_call: TRBV7-9; d_call: TRBD1; cdr3_aa: CALEQGAYGYTF; cdr3_nt: TGTGCCCTAGAGCAGGGGGCCTATGGCTACACCTTC
clone_size: few; j_call: TRBJ2-3; v_call: TRBV20-1; d_call: .; cdr3_aa: CSAPTWEATDTQYF; cdr3_nt: TGCAGTGCCCCTACGTGGGAGGCAACAGATACGCAGTATTTT
clone_size: few; j_call: TRBJ2-2; v_call: TRBV21-1; d_call: .; cdr3_aa: CASSKARPAGESNTGELFF; cdr3_nt: TGTGCCAGCAGCAAAGCAAGGCCAGCGGGAGAGTCGAACACCGGGGAGCTGTTTTTT
clone_size: .; j_call: TRBJ1-4; v_call: TRBV6-1; d_call: TRBD1; cdr3_aa: CASRPTRDREEKLFF; cdr3_nt: TGTGCCAGCAGGCCCACCCGGGACAGGGAGGAAAAACTGTTTTTT
clone_size: few; j_call: TRBJ2-7; v_call: TRBV5-1; d_call: .; cdr3_aa: CASRIDGGPSYEQYF; cdr3_nt: TGCGCCAGCAGAATTGATGGAGGGCCTTCCTACGAGCAGTACTTC
clone_size: few; j_call: TRBJ2-3; v_call: TRBV7-9; d_call: .; cdr3_aa: CASSLKGKVGDTQYF; cdr3_nt: TGTGCCAGCAGCTTAAAGGGGAAGGTTGGAGATACGCAGTATTTT
clone_size: few; j_call: TRBJ2-1; v_call: TRBV6-5; d_call: .; cdr3_aa: CASSYSTLHNEQFF; cdr3_nt: TGTGCCAGCAGTTACTCGACGCTTCACAATGAGCAGTTCTTC
clone_size: .; j_call: TRBJ2-7; v_call: TRBV6-2/TRBV6-3; d_call: .; cdr3_aa: CASKRAGISYEQYF; cdr3_nt: TGTGCCAGCAAACGGGCAGGGATCTCCTACGAGCAGTACTTC
clone_size: many; j_call: TRBJ2-1; v_call: TRBV20-1; d_call: .; cdr3_aa: CSAPWGPYNEQFF; cdr3_nt: TGCAGTGCTCCCTGGGGGCCCTACAATGAGCAGTTCTTC
clone_size: .; j_call: TRBJ2-5; v_call: TRBV7-9; d_call: .; cdr3_aa: CASSLREDETQYF; cdr3_nt: TGTGCCAGCAGCTTAAGGGAGGACGAGACCCAGTACTTC
clone_size: .; j_call: TRBJ1-1; v_call: TRBV5-1; d_call: .; cdr3_aa: CASSSGRSSGTEAFF; cdr3_nt: TGCGCCAGCAGCTCCGGACGGAGCTCCGGCACTGAAGCTTTCTTT
clone_size: .; j_call: TRBJ1-2; v_call: TRBV7-9; d_call: .; cdr3_aa: CASTKAQGNYGYTF; cdr3_nt: TGTGCCAGCACCAAAGCGCAGGGTAACTATGGCTACACCTTC
clone_size: few; j_call: TRBJ1-4; v_call: TRBV12-5; d_call: .; cdr3_aa: CASGFAGFEKLFF; cdr3_nt: TGTGCTAGTGGCTTTGCAGGGTTTGAAAAACTGTTTTTT